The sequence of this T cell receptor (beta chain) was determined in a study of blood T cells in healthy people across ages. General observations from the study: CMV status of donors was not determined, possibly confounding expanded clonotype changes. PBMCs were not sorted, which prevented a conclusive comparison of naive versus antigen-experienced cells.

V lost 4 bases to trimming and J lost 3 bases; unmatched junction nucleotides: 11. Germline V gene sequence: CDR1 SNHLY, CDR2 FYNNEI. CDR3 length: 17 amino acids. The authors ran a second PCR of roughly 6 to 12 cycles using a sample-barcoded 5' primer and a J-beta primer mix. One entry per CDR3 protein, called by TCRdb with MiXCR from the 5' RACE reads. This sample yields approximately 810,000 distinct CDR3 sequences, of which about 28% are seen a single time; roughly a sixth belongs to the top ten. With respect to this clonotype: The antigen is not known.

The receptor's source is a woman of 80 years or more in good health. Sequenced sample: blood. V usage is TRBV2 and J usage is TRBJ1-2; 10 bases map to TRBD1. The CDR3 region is CASSAGDRGFGDYGYTF. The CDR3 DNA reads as TGTGCCAGCAGTGCCGGGGACAGGGGCTTTGGGGACTATGGCTACACCTTC.